The 21 T cell receptor beta chains listed next were all sequenced from one sample in a study of blood T cell repertoires in COVID-19. Profiled with immunoSEQ multiplex PCR; TCRdb holds only in-frame clones, not every one. The data show 330,000 or so clones, more than 70% seen once. The sample comprised PBMCs or T cells enriched from blood (not recorded which). These receptors were collected from a woman in her thirties who had been exposed to COVID-19.

This clone was picked up one time. The J gene is TRBJ1-2, the V gene TRBV6-5, with D possibly TRBD1 on 5 matching bases. The CDR3 runs to 14 residues. CDR1 and CDR2 from the germline V gene are MNHEY and SVGAGI. Trimming left V 0 bases short and J 4 bases short, with 9 bases between. This CDR3 is CASSYSSGLYGYTF. The CDR3 DNA is TGTGCCAGCAGTTACTCGTCAGGGCTCTATGGCTACACCTTC.

The genes are TRBV6-1 and TRBJ1-6, with 10 bases that match TRBD1. Per germline, CDR1 MNHNS and CDR2 SASEGT. With V trimmed by 3 bases and J by 5 bases, 4 bases remained unmatched. The CDR3 spans 16 residues. The CDR3 reads CASSDLDRGDNSPLHF. The CDR3 DNA reads TGTGCCAGCAGTGATTTGGACAGGGGGGATAATTCACCCCTCCACTTT.

The V gene is TRBV7-3, the J gene TRBJ2-5; tentative D call: TRBD1 (6 bases). V was clipped by 2 bases and J by 2 bases, with 15 bases between them. The CDR3 spans 16 residues. The V gene's germline CDR1 is SGHTA and CDR2 FQGTGA. In DNA form, the CDR3 reads TGTGCCAGCAGCTTAGGAACGGACAGATATCAAGAGACCCAGTACTTC. Translating it yields CASSLGTDRYQETQYF.

The chain couples TRBV10-3 to TRBJ2-5; 8 bases line up with TRBD2. After removal of 3 bases from V and 2 bases from J, the junction contained 11 bases not matched to a gene. The CDR3 consists of 17 residues. Germline-derived CDR1 and CDR2 are ENHRY and SYGVKD. The chain's CDR3 is CAISDPGASGRQETQYF. The CDR3 nucleotides are TGTGCCATCAGTGACCCTGGGGCTAGCGGGCGTCAAGAGACCCAGTACTTC.

The rearrangement links TRBV9 to TRBJ2-3; TRBD2 aligns across 7 bases. The CDR3 is 15 residues long. Germline V CDR1 and CDR2: SGDLS, YYNGEE. The J segment lost 4 bases and the V segment lost 4 bases, leaving 9 bases of the junction unmatched. The CDR3 nucleotides are TGTGCCAGCAGCTCGCGCGGGAGTGCCTCAGATACGCAGTATTTT. Amino acids: CASSSRGSASDTQYF.

The genes are TRBV27 and TRBJ1-1; D remains unclear. Germline CDR1 reads MNHEY; CDR2 reads SMNVEV (reference sequence). There are 12 residues in the CDR3. The V gene lost 0 bases and the J gene lost 11 bases, with 10 bases spanning the gap. The DNA of the CDR3 is TGTGCCAGCAGTTTATCTGCCGGGGAGGCTTTCTTT. It codes for CASSLSAGEAFF.

The genes are TRBV6-6 and TRBJ2-1; 9 bases fit TRBD2. This CDR3 contains 13 residues. Losses at the gene ends were 4 bases for V and 10 bases for J; bases not matched to a gene: 5. Germline CDR1 reads MNHNY; CDR2 reads SVGAGI (reference sequence). CDR3 sequence: CASSSGLAREQFF. As DNA, the CDR3 is TGTGCCAGCAGTTCAGGACTAGCGCGGGAGCAGTTCTTC.

This clone was seen a handful of times. This chain joins TRBV19 and TRBJ2-1; D perhaps matches TRBD2 (5 bases). The CDR3 has 16 amino acids. Trimming took off 1 base at V and 0 bases at J, with 10 bases between the two ends. Germline values: CDR1 LNHDA, CDR2 SQIVND (reference sequence). CDR3 sequence (DNA): TGTGCCAGTAGTATAGGAGGGTTTAGCTCCTACAATGAGCAGTTCTTC. This codes for CASSIGGFSSYNEQFF.

This clone was counted between two and nine times. The V and J genes are TRBV5-1 and TRBJ2-6; unclear D gene. CDR3 length equals 17 residues. Looked up from germline, CDR1 is SGHRS and CDR2 is YFSETQ. V lost 0 bases and J lost 0, with 10 bases in between. CDR3 amino acids: CASSLVLRISGANVLTF. The CDR3 DNA sequence: TGCGCCAGCAGCTTGGTTTTGCGGATCTCTGGGGCCAACGTCCTGACTTTC. Complete variable domain (other parts from reference TRBV5-1 and TRBJ2-6): KAGVTQTPRYLIKTRGQQVTLSCSPISGHRSVSWYQQTPGQGLQFLFEYFSETQRNKGNFPGRFSGRQFSNSRSEMNVSTLELGDSALYLCASSLVLRISGANVLTFGAGSRLTVL.

V is TRBV28 and J is TRBJ1-2; TRBD1 matches 7 bases. The junction had 6 bases not matched to a gene; V was cut back by 4 bases and J by 7 bases. Germline V lookup: CDR1 MDHEN, CDR2 SYDVKM. This CDR3 spans 13 amino acids. CDR3 sequence reads: CASSYGDSIGYTF. For the CDR3, the DNA is TGTGCCAGCAGTTACGGGGACAGTATTGGCTACACCTTC.

This sequence joins TRBV5-1 and TRBJ1-2; 7 nucleotides match TRBD1. The CDR3 extends over 14 amino acids. In germline, CDR1 is SGHRS, CDR2 YFSETQ. J lost 2 bases, V lost 0 bases, and 1 base had no gene match. The CDR3 protein is CASSLEGANYGYTF. CDR3 in DNA: TGCGCCAGCAGCTTGGAGGGGGCGAACTATGGCTACACCTTC.

The CDR3 nucleotides read TGTGCCAGCAGCCTGTTGGCGGGACAGGGAAGTCCTGAAGCTTTCTTT. Encoded protein: CASSLLAGQGSPEAFF. The chain is built from TRBV3-1 (or the pseudogene TRBV3-2) and TRBJ1-1, with 9 bases fitting TRBD1. J gave up 6 bases and V 4 bases, and 12 bases lay outside the gene matches. The germline CDR1 and CDR2 sequences are LGHDT and YNNKEL (reference sequence). The CDR3 has 16 residues.

V is TRBV27 and J is TRBJ1-2, with TRBD1 matching 9 bases. CDR3 length: 15 amino acids. V was clipped by 4 bases and J by 6 bases; unmatched bases: 9. Germline V gene sequence: CDR1 MNHEY, CDR2 SMNVEV (reference sequence). The CDR3 coding sequence is TGTGCCAGCAGTTCCGTCGGGACAGGGTGGGATGGCTACACCTTC. Amino acids: CASSSVGTGWDGYTF.

This chain uses TRBV19 with TRBJ2-2; 7 nucleotides match TRBD2. Germline CDR1 reads LNHDA; CDR2 reads SQIVND (reference sequence). The CDR3 totals 18 residues. V lost 3 bases to trimming and J lost 5 bases; unmatched junction nucleotides: 15. The CDR3, as DNA: TGTGCCAGTAGTATCGGGTTTCCGCGGGAGTTGGAAACCGGGGAGCTGTTTTTT. Its protein product is CASSIGFPRELETGELFF.

The V call is TRBV19, the J call TRBJ1-3; 7 bases fit TRBD1. The CDR3 runs 14 residues. V was clipped by 6 bases and J by 2 bases; unmatched bases: 4. The V gene's germline CDR1 is LNHDA and CDR2 SQIVND (reference sequence). CDR3 in amino acids: CASSKTGTGNTIYF. The CDR3 DNA sequence: TGTGCCAGTAGCAAGACAGGGACTGGAAACACCATATATTTT.

This sequence joins TRBV2 and TRBJ1-1; 10 nucleotides line up with TRBD1. CDR1 and CDR2 from the germline V gene are SNHLY and FYNNEI. The CDR3 spans 14 residues. V lost 6 bases, J lost 4 bases, and 5 bases stayed unmatched. CDR3 region: CASRRDRGPTEAFF. In DNA, the CDR3 is TGTGCCAGCAGACGGGACAGGGGTCCCACTGAAGCTTTCTTT.

V gene TRBV7-3 combines with J gene TRBJ2-3; D may be TRBD1 (5 bases). This CDR3 spans 15 amino acids. Germline V gene lookup returns CDR1 SGHTA and CDR2 FQGTGA. Trimming removed 1 base from V and 3 bases from J, with 11 bases in between. The CDR3 reads CASSLRAGWTDTQYF. The CDR3 coding sequence is TGTGCCAGCAGCTTAAGGGCAGGGTGGACAGATACGCAGTATTTT.

The V gene is TRBV9, the J gene TRBJ2-6; possibly TRBD2 for D (6 bases). V lost 4 bases and J lost 2, with 19 bases in between. Germline V gene sequence: CDR1 SGDLS, CDR2 YYNGEE. The CDR3 is 18 amino acids. The CDR3 bases are TGTGCCAGCAGCCATGCCGGAGGAGGGCCAACTGGGGCCAACGTCCTGACTTTC. This encodes CASSHAGGGPTGANVLTF.

V gene TRBV29-1 combines with J gene TRBJ1-5, with 10 bases aligning to TRBD1. Germline-derived CDR1 and CDR2 are SQVTM and ANQGSEA. The length of the CDR3 is 13 residues. V trimming: 6 bases; J trimming: 8 bases; junction bases outside the gene matches: 7. This CDR3 reads CSVRTGGTEPQHF. CDR3 nucleotides: TGCAGCGTCCGGACAGGGGGAACGGAGCCCCAGCATTTT. The full variable domain, completed using reference TRBV29-1 and TRBJ1-5, is SAVISQKPSRDICQRGTSLTIQCQVDSQVTMMFWYRQQPGQSLTLIATANQGSEATYESGFVIDKFPISRPNLTFSTLTVSNMSPEDSSIYLCSVRTGGTEPQHFGDGTRLSIL.

This chain uses TRBV5-4 with TRBJ2-5, with 9 bases lining up with TRBD2. There are 18 residues in the CDR3. J lost 1 base, V lost 4 bases, and 14 bases had no gene match. Per germline, CDR1 SGHNT and CDR2 YYREEE (reference sequence). CDR3 residues: CASSRGHSSSGAQETQYF. The CDR3 DNA reads as TGTGCCAGCAGCCGGGGTCACTCGTCTAGCGGGGCCCAAGAGACCCAGTACTTC. The full variable domain, with the rest looked up from reference TRBV5-4 and TRBJ2-5, is ETGVTQSPTHLIKTRGQQVTLRCSSQSGHNTVSWYQQALGQGPQFIFQYYREEENGRGNFPPRFSGLQFPNYSSELNVNALELDDSALYLCASSRGHSSSGAQETQYFGPGTRLLVL.

In its sample, this clone was seen once. Additional DNA sequences in this sample encode the identical CDR3. V is TRBV18 and J is TRBJ2-5, with a weak D call TRBD1 (5 bases). The germline V and J ends were trimmed by 0 bases and 4 bases, with 9 bases remaining between them. This CDR3 contains 14 residues. The germline gives CDR1 KGHSH, CDR2 LQKENI. CDR3 amino acids: CASSPPGLGETQYF. The CDR3 nucleotides are TGTGCCAGCTCACCACCGGGGCTAGGAGAGACCCAGTACTTC.